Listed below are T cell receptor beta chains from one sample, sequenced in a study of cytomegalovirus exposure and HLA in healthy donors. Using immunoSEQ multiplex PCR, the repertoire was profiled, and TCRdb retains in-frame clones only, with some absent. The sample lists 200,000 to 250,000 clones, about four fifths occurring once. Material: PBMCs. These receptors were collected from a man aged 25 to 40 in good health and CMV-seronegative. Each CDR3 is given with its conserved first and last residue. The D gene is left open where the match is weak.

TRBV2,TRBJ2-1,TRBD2,CASSEWVGLAGGYEQFF
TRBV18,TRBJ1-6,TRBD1,CASSPRGDRGVRSLHF
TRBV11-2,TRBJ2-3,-,CASSRFTDTQYF
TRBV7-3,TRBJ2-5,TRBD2,CASSPVPGLGETQYF
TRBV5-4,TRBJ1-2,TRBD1,CASSRDRDYGYTF
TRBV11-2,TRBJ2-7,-,CASSLVDEQYF
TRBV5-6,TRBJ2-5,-,CASSLGRGRLEAQYF
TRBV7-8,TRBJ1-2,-,CASSPPEAGRSGGYTF
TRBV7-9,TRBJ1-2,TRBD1,CASSPWDRDYYGYTF
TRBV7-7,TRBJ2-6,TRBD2,CASGGPIPISGANVLTF
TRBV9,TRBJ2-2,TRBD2,CASSVELAGNTGELFF
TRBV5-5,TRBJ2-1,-,CASSLGGTEQFF
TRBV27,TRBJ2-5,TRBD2,CASRTGRETQYF
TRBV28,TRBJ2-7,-,CASSLSAGNYEQYF
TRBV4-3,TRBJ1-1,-,CASSQVASENTEAFF
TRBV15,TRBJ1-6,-,CATSRVSGRGGSPLHF
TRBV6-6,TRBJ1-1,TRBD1,CASSYKGQGDTEAFF
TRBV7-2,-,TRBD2,CASSLGLAGDGYEQYF
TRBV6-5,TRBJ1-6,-,CASSRSDILSPLHF